The 14 T cell receptor beta chains listed next were all sequenced from one sample in a study of monozygotic twins with inflammatory bowel disease. One entry per CDR3 protein, without DNA, is what TCRdb gives after re-calling the 5' RACE reads. The sample table includes about 380,000 distinct CDR3 sequences. The sequencing input was blood. The receptors shown here come from a human donor with ulcerative colitis or Crohn's disease, or a healthy co-twin of an affected twin (not recorded which).

The chain is built from TRBV5-6 and TRBJ2-7; the D call of TRBD2 rests on TCRdb alone, since no DNA is present to check it. The CDR3 runs to 12 residues. Germline CDR1 SGHDT, CDR2 YYEEEE. The CDR3 here is CASSLRTPRQYF.

V is TRBV6-1 and J is TRBJ2-1; the D call from TCRdb, TRBD1, cannot be confirmed without DNA. This CDR3 is 16 amino acids long. Germline V gene sequence: CDR1 MNHNS, CDR2 SASEGT. CDR3 residues: CASTKGPGGGSNEQFF.

The chain couples TRBV5-6 to TRBJ1-6. The CDR3 spans 15 residues. Germline V gene sequence: CDR1 SGHDT, CDR2 YYEEEE. The CDR3 region is CASSSLRGRDSPLHF.

This chain uses TRBV20-1 with TRBJ1-5; TCRdb designates TRBD1, a call that cannot be tested without DNA. Per the germline V gene, CDR1 is DFQATT and CDR2 is SNEGSKA (reference sequence). CDR3 size: 14 residues. The chain's CDR3 is CSARETGSRQPQHF.

V gene TRBV4-2 combines with J gene TRBJ2-3. Germline V lookup: CDR1 LGHNA, CDR2 YNFKEQ. The CDR3 has 17 amino acids. The CDR3 spells CASSQDWASPGTDTQYF.

This chain connects TRBV4-1 to TRBJ2-7; TCRdb's D gene call, TRBD1, goes unchecked for lack of DNA. This CDR3 has 15 residues. Germline CDR1 is MGHRA and CDR2 is YSYEKL. The CDR3 protein is CASSQVVSANYEQYF.

The V and J genes are TRBV6-5 and TRBJ1-5; lacking DNA, the TRBD1 call made by TCRdb goes unchecked. This CDR3 is built from 18 residues. Germline loops: CDR1 MNHEY, CDR2 SVGAGI. This chain's CDR3 is CASSYMWVQGLSNQPQHF.

The rearrangement uses TRBV2 and TRBJ2-7; TCRdb's assignment of TRBD2 cannot be checked, as there is no DNA. The CDR3 runs 16 residues. Germline V lookup: CDR1 SNHLY, CDR2 FYNNEI. The CDR3 sequence is CASTRGLSGLAYEQYF.

The gene calls are TRBV5-1 and TRBJ2-3; checking the TCRdb D call of TRBD1 is not possible without DNA. The CDR3 is 14 residues long. Germline CDR1 is SGHRS and CDR2 is YFSETQ. This CDR3 reads CASSRLQGSDTQYF.

The chain combines TRBV6-5 with TRBJ1-1; no DNA is available, so the TRBD1 call from TCRdb remains unchecked. Per germline, CDR1 MNHEY and CDR2 SVGAGI. This CDR3 is 16 amino acids long. Here the CDR3 reads CASSYGGQGRNTEAFF.

This chain uses TRBV20-1 with TRBJ2-3; TCRdb outputs TRBD1, but without DNA this stays unchecked. This CDR3 comprises 13 residues. Germline V CDR1 and CDR2: DFQATT, SNEGSKA (reference sequence). CDR3 residues: CSAPGQGRDTQYF.

The V gene is TRBV6-1, the J gene TRBJ2-3; checking the TCRdb D call of TRBD1 is not possible without DNA. CDR3 length: 15 amino acids. Germline loops: CDR1 MNHNS, CDR2 SASEGT. This CDR3 reads CASSANPGYTDTQYF.

This chain joins TRBV13 and TRBJ1-2; TCRdb's D gene call, TRBD1, goes unchecked for lack of DNA. The V gene's germline CDR1 is PRHDT and CDR2 FYEKMQ (reference sequence). There are 16 residues in the CDR3. CDR3 sequence: CASSLGGSPILYGYTF.

The genes are TRBV7-9 and TRBJ1-3; TCRdb picks TRBD1, but there is no DNA to check that call. Per the germline V gene, CDR1 is SEHNR and CDR2 is FQNEAQ (reference sequence). The CDR3 has 14 residues. CDR3 sequence: CASRDTGSGNTIYF. The full variable domain, in which reference TRBV7-9 and TRBJ1-3 provide the parts outside the CDR3, is DTGVSQNPRHKITKRGQNVTFRCDPISEHNRLYWYRQTLGQGPEFLTYFQNEAQLEKSRLLSDRFSAERPKGSFSTLEIQRTEQGDSAMYLCASRDTGSGNTIYFGEGSWLTVV.